This TCR beta chain was sequenced during a study of blood T cells in healthy people across ages. A J-beta primer mix and a sample-barcoded 5' primer were used in a second PCR of roughly 7 to 12 cycles. From the 5' RACE reads, TCRdb called clonotypes with MiXCR, one entry per CDR3 protein. Seen here are more than 900,000 distinct CDR3 sequences, approximately 32% observed once, and the top ten hold around 9.6%. The CDR3 runs 14 residues. Trimming took 6 bases from V and 4 from J, leaving 15 bases between them. Germline assignment: CDR1 SGHTA and CDR2 FQGNSA. The study drew donors from healthy Caucasian individuals in Russia aged about 6 to 90. The sample also formed part of further work on T cells of mothers and their children. As reported in that work: Mothers gave over 8.5 million TCR beta CDR3 reads each, and children several million each. Overlap measured in related mother-child pairs was slightly, non-significantly higher than in unrelated pairs.

This sequence joins TRBV7-2 and TRBJ1-2; D gene unclear. The source is a woman aged 40 to 55 in good health. The sample taken for sequencing was blood. This CDR3 reads CASRNAPEGYGYTF. The DNA of the CDR3 is TGTGCCAGCAGGAACGCCCCAGAGGGCTATGGCTACACCTTC.